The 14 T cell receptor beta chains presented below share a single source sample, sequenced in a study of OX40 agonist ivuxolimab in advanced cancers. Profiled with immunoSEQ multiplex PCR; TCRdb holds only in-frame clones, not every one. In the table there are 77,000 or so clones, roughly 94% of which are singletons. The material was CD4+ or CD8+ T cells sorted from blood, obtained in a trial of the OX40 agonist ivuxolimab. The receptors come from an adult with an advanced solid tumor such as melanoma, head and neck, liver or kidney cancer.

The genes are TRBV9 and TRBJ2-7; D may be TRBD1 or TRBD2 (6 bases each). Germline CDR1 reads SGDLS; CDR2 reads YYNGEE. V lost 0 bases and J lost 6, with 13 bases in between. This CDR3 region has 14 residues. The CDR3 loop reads CASSVEGGGSEQYF. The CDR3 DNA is TGTGCCAGCAGCGTAGAGGGGGGCGGGTCCGAGCAGTACTTC.

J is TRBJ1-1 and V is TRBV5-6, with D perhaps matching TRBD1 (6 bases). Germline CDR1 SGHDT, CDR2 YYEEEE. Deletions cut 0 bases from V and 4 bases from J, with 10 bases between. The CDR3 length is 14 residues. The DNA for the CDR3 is TGTGCCAGCAGCTTGGCGGGGGGCGCCACTGAAGCTTTCTTT. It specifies CASSLAGGATEAFF.

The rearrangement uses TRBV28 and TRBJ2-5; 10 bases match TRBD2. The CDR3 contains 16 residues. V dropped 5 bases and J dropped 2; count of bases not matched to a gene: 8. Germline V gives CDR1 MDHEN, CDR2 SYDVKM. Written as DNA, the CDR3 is TGTGCCAGCAGTCCCACGGGACTAGCGTCACAAGAGACCCAGTACTTC. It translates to CASSPTGLASQETQYF.

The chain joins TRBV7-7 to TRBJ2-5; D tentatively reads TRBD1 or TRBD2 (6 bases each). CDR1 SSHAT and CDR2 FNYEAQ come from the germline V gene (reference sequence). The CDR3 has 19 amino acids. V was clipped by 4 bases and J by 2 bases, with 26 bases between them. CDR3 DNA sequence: TGTGCCAGCAGCTCCGCGGGGAGAGGGGGGCTCTTTGAACAAGAGACCCAGTACTTC. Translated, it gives CASSSAGRGGLFEQETQYF.

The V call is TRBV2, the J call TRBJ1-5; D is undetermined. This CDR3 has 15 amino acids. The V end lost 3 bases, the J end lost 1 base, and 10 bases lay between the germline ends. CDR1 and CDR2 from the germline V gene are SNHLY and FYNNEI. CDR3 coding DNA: TGTGCCAGCAGTGAGCTGGCGGTCAGCAATCAGCCCCAGCATTTT. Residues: CASSELAVSNQPQHF. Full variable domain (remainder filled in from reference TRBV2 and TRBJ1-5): EPEVTQTPSHQVTQMGQEVILRCVPISNHLYFYWYRQILGQKVEFLVSFYNNEISEKSEIFDDQFSVERPDGSNFTLKIRSTKLEDSAMYFCASSELAVSNQPQHFGDGTRLSIL.

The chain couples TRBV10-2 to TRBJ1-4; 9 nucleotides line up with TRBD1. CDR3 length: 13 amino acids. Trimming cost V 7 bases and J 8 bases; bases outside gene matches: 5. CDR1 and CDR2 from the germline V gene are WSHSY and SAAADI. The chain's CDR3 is CASTQGAGEKLFF. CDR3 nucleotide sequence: TGCGCCAGCACACAGGGGGCAGGGGAAAAACTGTTTTTT.

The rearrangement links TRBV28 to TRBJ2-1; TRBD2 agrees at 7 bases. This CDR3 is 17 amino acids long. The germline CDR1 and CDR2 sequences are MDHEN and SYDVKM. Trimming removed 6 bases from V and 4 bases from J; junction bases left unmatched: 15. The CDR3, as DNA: TGTGCCAGCAGCGTATACCTAGGATGGGAGGGATACAATGAGCAGTTCTTC. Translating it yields CASSVYLGWEGYNEQFF.

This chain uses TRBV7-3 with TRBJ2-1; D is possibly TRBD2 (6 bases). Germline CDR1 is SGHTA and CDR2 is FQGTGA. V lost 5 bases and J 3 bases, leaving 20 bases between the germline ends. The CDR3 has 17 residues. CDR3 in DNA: TGTGCCAGCAGCCCAAAGCCGGGTCTAGCGAACTACAATGAGCAGTTCTTC. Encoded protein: CASSPKPGLANYNEQFF.

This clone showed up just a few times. CDR3 region: CASSIGWDEAFF. In DNA, the CDR3 is TGTGCCAGTAGTATTGGCTGGGATGAAGCTTTCTTT. The J gene is TRBJ1-1, the V gene TRBV19, with unresolved D. The germline V gene has CDR1 LNHDA and CDR2 SQIVND (reference sequence). The CDR3 contains 12 residues. Trimming took off 3 bases at V and 7 bases at J, with 9 bases between the two ends.

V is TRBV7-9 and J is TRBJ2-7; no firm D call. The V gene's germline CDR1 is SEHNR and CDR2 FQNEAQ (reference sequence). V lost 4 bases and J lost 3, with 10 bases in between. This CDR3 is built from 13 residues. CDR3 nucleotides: TGTGCCAGCAGCTCAACGACGGGCTACGAGCAGTACTTC. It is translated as CASSSTTGYEQYF.

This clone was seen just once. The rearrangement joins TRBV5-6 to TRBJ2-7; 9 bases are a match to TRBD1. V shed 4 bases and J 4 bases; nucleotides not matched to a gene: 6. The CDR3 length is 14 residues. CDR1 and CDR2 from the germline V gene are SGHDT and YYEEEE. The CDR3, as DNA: TGTGCCAGCAGCCCGGGACAGGGTGGGTACGAGCAGTACTTC. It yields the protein CASSPGQGGYEQYF.

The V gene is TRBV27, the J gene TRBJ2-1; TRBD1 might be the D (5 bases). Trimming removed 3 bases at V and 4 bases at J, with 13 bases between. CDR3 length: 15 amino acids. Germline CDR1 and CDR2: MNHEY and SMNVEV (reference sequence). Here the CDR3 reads CASSFGQGLYNEQFF. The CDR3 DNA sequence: TGTGCCAGCAGTTTTGGGCAGGGTCTATACAATGAGCAGTTCTTC.

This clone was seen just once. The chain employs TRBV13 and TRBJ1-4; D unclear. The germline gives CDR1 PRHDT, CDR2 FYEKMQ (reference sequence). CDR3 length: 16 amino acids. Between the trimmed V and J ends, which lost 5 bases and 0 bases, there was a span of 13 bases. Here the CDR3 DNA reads TGTGCCAGCAGCCTCGCTGGGGATGCAACTAATGAAAAACTGTTTTTT. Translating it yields CASSLAGDATNEKLFF.

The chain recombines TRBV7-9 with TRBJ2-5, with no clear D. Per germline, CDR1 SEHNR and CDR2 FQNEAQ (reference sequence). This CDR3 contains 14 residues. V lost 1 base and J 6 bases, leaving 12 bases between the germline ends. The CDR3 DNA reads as TGTGCCAGCAGCTTAGAAGGCAGGCTGCAGACCCAGTACTTC. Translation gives CASSLEGRLQTQYF. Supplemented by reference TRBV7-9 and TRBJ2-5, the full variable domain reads DTGVSQNPRHKITKRGQNVTFRCDPISEHNRLYWYRQTLGQGPEFLTYFQNEAQLEKSRLLSDRFSAERPKGSFSTLEIQRTEQGDSAMYLCASSLEGRLQTQYFGPGTRLLVL.